Shown below are 5 T cell receptor beta chains from a single sample sequenced in a study of cytomegalovirus exposure and HLA in healthy donors. Both 60 Vbeta primers and 13 Jbeta primers went into the PCR. The table came from immunoSEQ multiplex PCR; TCRdb's copy has only in-frame clones and leaves some out. This sample has 150,000 to 180,000 clones; approximately 86% occur once, and the top ten carry under 8.5%. Material for sequencing was PBMCs. These receptors were collected from a woman between 45 and 60 years old in good health and CMV-seropositive.

J is TRBJ1-3 and V is TRBV28, with 7 bases aligning to TRBD1. V dropped 5 bases and J dropped 3; count of bases not matched to a gene: 19. The germline CDR1 and CDR2 sequences are MDHEN and SYDVKM. CDR3 length equals 19 residues. CDR3 amino acids: CASSPSTGVSFGDGNTIYF. The DNA of the CDR3 is TGTGCCAGCAGTCCGTCCACAGGGGTGTCCTTTGGCGATGGAAACACCATATATTTT.

CDR3 sequence: CASSLWGTGEYGYTF. CDR3 in DNA: TGTGCCAGCAGTTTATGGGGGACAGGGGAATATGGCTACACCTTC. This sequence joins TRBV28 and TRBJ1-2; 10 nucleotides line up with TRBD1. Germline V CDR1 and CDR2: MDHEN, SYDVKM. The CDR3 consists of 15 residues. V shed 0 bases and J 5 bases; nucleotides not matched to a gene: 3.

The V call is TRBV29-1, the J call TRBJ1-1; D is perhaps TRBD1 (5 bases). The V and J ends lost 4 bases and 2 bases respectively, with 8 bases between them. Per the germline V gene, CDR1 is SQVTM and CDR2 is ANQGSEA. The CDR3 loop spans 12 amino acids. For the CDR3, the DNA is TGCAGCGTTGCGCAGGGCAACACTGAAGCTTTCTTT. It codes for CSVAQGNTEAFF.

The J gene is TRBJ1-2, the V gene TRBV19; TRBD1 is a possible D gene (6 bases). The CDR3 extends over 13 amino acids. Trimming pared 5 bases from V and 2 bases from J, leaving 9 bases between. The germline CDR1 and CDR2 sequences are LNHDA and SQIVND (reference sequence). CDR3 protein: CASSLTGNYGYTF. CDR3 bases: TGTGCCAGTAGTCTTACAGGGAACTATGGCTACACCTTC.

The rearrangement joins TRBV2 to TRBJ1-1; tentative D call: TRBD1 (6 bases). The CDR3 has 18 residues. The V end was cut by 6 bases, the J end by 0 bases, with 23 bases between. Germline V gene sequence: CDR1 SNHLY, CDR2 FYNNEI. CDR3 coding DNA: TGTGCCAGCAGCCGAAGGGGGGGGCAGGGCTCCATGAACACTGAAGCTTTCTTT. Protein sequence: CASSRRGGQGSMNTEAFF.